This paragraph reports one TCR beta chain. Its antigen remains unidentified. V lost 5 bases to trimming and J lost 2 bases, with 9 bases between them. This CDR3 region has 13 residues. Per germline, CDR1 DFQATT and CDR2 SNEGSKA (reference sequence). TCRdb reanalysed the reads using MiXCR and keeps one entry per CDR3 protein. This table has approximately 990,000 distinct CDR3 sequences, 30% to 40% appearing once. The data originate from a study of T cell repertoires in cytomegalovirus infection. V usage is TRBV20-1 and J usage is TRBJ2-2, with D hard to call. Sequencing used cultured CD8+ T cells from PBMCs, obtained from culture after CMV antigen stimulation. This receptor was identified in a human donor in good health (CMV status not recorded). Some clones in this sample may be carry-over from other donors' samples. This CDR3 is CSAFHPNTGELFF. The CDR3 nucleotides read TGCAGTGCTTTCCACCCTAACACCGGGGAGCTGTTTTTT.